This T cell receptor beta chain was sequenced for a study of blood T cell repertoires in COVID-19. Study-level background: Researchers got acute and convalescent COVID-19 samples from the United States, Italy and Spain. PBMCs, B-cell-depleted T cells, or T cells were the source of the cDNA or gDNA that made up the material.

Living in about two dozen US areas, the participants were between roughly 18 and 89 years of age. The V gene's germline CDR1 is SGHTA and CDR2 FQGNSA. V lost 5 bases to trimming and J lost 1 base; unmatched junction nucleotides: 4. The CDR3 runs to 14 residues. As originally analysed: From reference gene primer amplification, estimates of nucleated cell counts were derived. Only in-frame clones appear in the TCRdb table, and some are missing; sequencing was by immunoSEQ multiplex PCR. V and J calls and clone size are those listed in that table; D and trimming were worked out from the DNA. Of about 210,000 clones listed, roughly 79% are singletons.

Sequenced input: PBMCs or T cells enriched from blood (not recorded which). This clonotype was obtained from a woman between 50 and 59 years old with acute COVID-19. The chain has TRBV7-2 and TRBJ2-7; 8 bases align to TRBD1. DNA of the CDR3: TGTGCCAGCAGCCTAAGGGACAGGTCCTACGAGCAGTACTTC. This gives the protein CASSLRDRSYEQYF.